This T cell receptor beta chain originates from a study of cytomegalovirus exposure and HLA in healthy donors. Study conclusions and caveats: CMV serostatus was the only recorded immune exposure for donors.

The PCR contained 60 Vbeta and 13 Jbeta primers. Profiling relied on immunoSEQ multiplex PCR, and the TCRdb table lists in-frame clones only, not all of them. Among roughly 150,000 clones listed, 65% to 70% were seen once. Germline loops: CDR1 LGHNT, CDR2 FRNRAP. With 1 base clipped from V and 8 bases from J, the junction kept 11 bases outside the gene matches. The CDR3 covers 16 residues. Remarks on this clone: Its antigen is still unknown.

The V and J genes are TRBV12-5 and TRBJ2-5, with 9 bases aligning to TRBD2. The sequencing sample was made of PBMCs. The receptor was derived from a man aged 30 to 45 in good health and CMV-seropositive. The CDR3 nucleotides are TGTGCTAGTGGTTTGGCGATTTTGGGACTAGCCATCACCCAGTACTTC. Protein: CASGLAILGLAITQYF.